Following are 20 T cell receptor beta chains from one sample sequenced in a study of blood T cell repertoires in COVID-19. Profiling relied on immunoSEQ multiplex PCR, and the TCRdb table lists in-frame clones only, not all of them. The sample consists of over 70,000 clones, more than 85% of them appearing once. Sequenced sample: peripheral blood. The source of these receptors is a man aged 50-59 years with COVID-19, enrolled during active disease.

The V call is TRBV3-1 (or the pseudogene TRBV3-2), the J call TRBJ2-5; D perhaps matches TRBD2 (6 bases). V was shortened by 0 bases and J by 5 bases, with 13 bases between the two germline ends. CDR3 size: 15 residues. The germline V gene encodes CDR1 LGHDT and CDR2 YNNKEL (reference sequence). This CDR3 reads CASSQEPRAGETQYF. Here the CDR3 DNA reads TGTGCCAGCAGCCAAGAACCCAGGGCGGGGGAGACCCAGTACTTC.

This clone was counted a single time. This chain connects TRBV7-9 to TRBJ2-3; D unclear. The CDR3 sequence is 11 residues long. V was pared by 2 bases and J by 6 bases, with 3 bases between. CDR1 and CDR2 (germline): SEHNR, FQNEAQ (reference sequence). CDR3 bases: TGTGCCAGCAGCTTATCGGATACGCAGTATTTT. Residues: CASSLSDTQYF. Drawing the rest from reference TRBV7-9 and TRBJ2-3, the complete variable domain is DTGVSQNPRHKITKRGQNVTFRCDPISEHNRLYWYRQTLGQGPEFLTYFQNEAQLEKSRLLSDRFSAERPKGSFSTLEIQRTEQGDSAMYLCASSLSDTQYFGPGTRLTVL.

The rearrangement uses TRBV6-5 and TRBJ2-7, with 8 bases lining up with TRBD2. CDR1 and CDR2 from the germline V gene are MNHEY and SVGAGI. This CDR3 is 13 amino acids long. Losses at the gene ends were 5 bases for V and 3 bases for J; bases not matched to a gene: 3. The CDR3 nucleotides are TGTGCCAGCAGTAGCGGGACTAGCTACGAGCAGTACTTC. This gives the protein CASSSGTSYEQYF.

The CDR3 bases are TGTGCCAGCAGCCCCCTGGCGGAGGCGGAGACCCAGTACTTC. Amino acid sequence: CASSPLAEAETQYF. The chain is built from TRBV9 and TRBJ2-5; D might be TRBD2 (5 bases). This CDR3 comprises 14 residues. CDR1 is SGDLS and CDR2 is YYNGEE in the germline V gene. Trimming removed 4 bases at V and 5 bases at J, with 15 bases between.

The gene calls are TRBV6-5 and TRBJ2-2, with 8 bases that match TRBD2. The CDR3 is 15 residues long. Germline values: CDR1 MNHEY, CDR2 SVGAGI. Trimming took 5 bases from V and 0 from J; bases not matched to a gene: 2. This CDR3 is CASSPGLANTGELFF. The CDR3 DNA reads TGTGCCAGCAGTCCGGGACTAGCGAACACCGGGGAGCTGTTTTTT.

The chain employs TRBV30 and TRBJ2-6; tentatively, D is TRBD2 (5 bases). Germline values: CDR1 GTSNPN, CDR2 SVGIG (reference sequence). The CDR3 has 15 amino acids. The germline V and J ends were trimmed by 3 bases and 0 bases, with 9 bases remaining between them. The CDR3 region is CAWRPGSSGANVLTF. DNA for the CDR3: TGTGCCTGGAGGCCGGGGTCCTCTGGGGCCAACGTCCTGACTTTC.

The chain has TRBV5-1 and TRBJ2-3; the D is unclear. The CDR3 is 13 amino acids. CDR1 is SGHRS and CDR2 is YFSETQ in the germline V gene. The V end lost 0 bases, the J end lost 2 bases, and 4 bases lay between the germline ends. CDR3 nucleotide sequence: TGCGCCAGCAGCTTGGACAACACAGATACGCAGTATTTT. As protein: CASSLDNTDTQYF.

CDR3 DNA: TGTGCCAGCAGCTCCGGCCGACTAGCGGGAGGTCCCGGGGAGCTGTTTTTT. This sequence encodes CASSSGRLAGGPGELFF. The chain couples TRBV7-3 to TRBJ2-2, with 13 bases aligning to TRBD2. This CDR3 has 17 residues. Germline lookup yields CDR1 SGHTA and CDR2 FQGTGA. Trimming cost V 4 bases and J 6 bases; bases outside gene matches: 8.

This clone showed up just once. This chain connects TRBV11-2 to TRBJ2-7; maybe TRBD2 (6 bases). The CDR3 extends over 16 amino acids. CDR1 and CDR2 from the germline V gene are SGHAT and FQNNGV. V was trimmed by 4 bases and J by 2 bases, leaving 18 bases between them. The CDR3 nucleotides read TGTGCCAGCAGCTCCTCGAAGGGACTGATAACCTACGAGCAGTACGTC. Its protein is CASSSSKGLITYEQYV.

The V gene is TRBV20-1, the J gene TRBJ2-5, with D perhaps TRBD2 (5 bases). CDR3 length: 11 amino acids. Trimming left V 6 bases short and J 4 bases short, with 9 bases between. Germline assignment: CDR1 DFQATT and CDR2 SNEGSKA (reference sequence). Here the CDR3 reads CSADYLETQYF. CDR3 coding DNA: TGCAGTGCAGACTATTTAGAGACCCAGTACTTC.

This chain connects TRBV29-1 to TRBJ2-7, with TRBD1 matching 8 bases. V shed 4 bases, J shed 2 bases, and the junction held 7 bases outside the gene matches. Germline V gene sequence: CDR1 SQVTM, CDR2 ANQGSEA. The CDR3 runs 14 residues. This CDR3 is CSVGWGQATYEQYF. CDR3 bases: TGCAGCGTTGGATGGGGACAGGCTACCTACGAGCAGTACTTC.

The chain has TRBV15 and TRBJ2-3; TRBD1 matches at 8 bases. V lost 0 bases and J lost 4; bases outside the gene matches: 3. Germline V lookup: CDR1 LNHNV, CDR2 YYDKDF (reference sequence). CDR3 length: 15 residues. CDR3 sequence: CATSREGQVADTQYF. As DNA, the CDR3 is TGTGCCACCAGCAGAGAGGGACAGGTAGCAGATACGCAGTATTTT.

V gene TRBV11-1 combines with J gene TRBJ2-7; 11 positions agree with TRBD1. CDR3 length: 13 amino acids. V was pared by 7 bases and J by 3 bases, with 2 bases of the junction left unmatched. Germline values: CDR1 SGHAT, CDR2 FQDESV (reference sequence). The CDR3 nucleotides read TGTGCCAGCACCGGGACAGGGGGCTACGAGCAGTACTTC. Translated: CASTGTGGYEQYF.

The chain carries TRBV9 and TRBJ1-3; no firm D call. Germline values: CDR1 SGDLS, CDR2 YYNGEE. Trimming cost V 4 bases and J 6 bases, with 11 bases left between them. The CDR3 is 13 residues long. The CDR3: CASSSPRENTIYF. The DNA of the CDR3 is TGTGCCAGCAGCTCCCCCCGCGAAAACACCATATATTTT.

The chain links TRBV19 to TRBJ1-2, with TRBD1 as a possible D gene (5 bases). The germline V gene encodes CDR1 LNHDA and CDR2 SQIVND (reference sequence). V lost 5 bases to trimming and J lost 5 bases, with 18 bases between them. CDR3 length: 15 amino acids. CDR3 in amino acids: CASSSPGATLYGYTF. The CDR3 region has the DNA TGTGCCAGTAGTTCCCCTGGGGCCACCTTATATGGCTACACCTTC.

The chain recombines TRBV6-5 with TRBJ1-1, with 7 bases fitting TRBD1. With 5 bases clipped from V and 0 bases from J, the junction kept 6 bases outside the gene matches. CDR1 is MNHEY, CDR2 SVGAGI, per germline. This CDR3 has 15 residues. The CDR3 spells CASSQGGHMNTEAFF. The CDR3 bases are TGTGCCAGCAGTCAGGGGGGACACATGAACACTGAAGCTTTCTTT.

The genes are TRBV25-1 and TRBJ2-3, with unresolved D. Deletions cut 3 bases from V and 6 bases from J, with 4 bases between. The CDR3 extends over 11 amino acids. Germline CDR1 and CDR2: MGHDK and SYGVNS. CDR3 DNA: TGTGCCAGCAGTGATCTGGATACGCAGTATTTT. This sequence encodes CASSDLDTQYF.

The chain combines TRBV7-9 with TRBJ2-2; 7 bases align to TRBD2. This CDR3 comprises 15 residues. Trimming cost V 3 bases and J 5 bases; bases outside gene matches: 6. The germline CDR1 and CDR2 sequences are SEHNR and FQNEAQ (reference sequence). CDR3: CASSFPGGRTGELFF. CDR3 in DNA: TGTGCCAGCAGCTTTCCGGGAGGACGAACCGGGGAGCTGTTTTTT.

V gene TRBV5-4 combines with J gene TRBJ2-3; the D gene is possibly TRBD2 (7 bases). Germline V CDR1 and CDR2: SGHNT, YYREEE (reference sequence). The CDR3 is 15 residues long. Trimming removed 5 bases at V and 6 bases at J, with 19 bases between. CDR3 loop: CASRRIGGRADTQYF. The CDR3 DNA sequence: TGTGCCAGCAGGCGCATCGGGGGGCGGGCGGATACGCAGTATTTT.

This clone was detected only once. The chain's CDR3 is CASSQRDSSEAFF. The CDR3 nucleotides read TGTGCCAGCAGCCAGCGCGACTCTAGTGAAGCTTTCTTT. This chain links TRBV7-9 with TRBJ1-1, with D uncertain. Trimming left V 5 bases short and J 7 bases short, with 14 bases between. The CDR3 is made up of 13 amino acids. The V gene's germline CDR1 is SEHNR and CDR2 FQNEAQ (reference sequence).